This T cell receptor beta chain derives from a study of CD8 T cells in ankylosing spondylitis. Using its own MiXCR run on the 5' RACE reads, TCRdb lists one record per CDR3 protein. The table lists more than 200,000 distinct CDR3 sequences, 20% to 30% of them singletons. This clonotype was seen at least ten times. The TCR sequence derives from a male donor with ankylosing spondylitis or in good health (not recorded which). Material: blood, either unsorted or a sorted T cell fraction (not recorded which).

CDR3 DNA sequence: TGCAGTGCTAAAGGACGTAGTAGCAATCAGCCCCAGCATTTT. Translation gives CSAKGRSSNQPQHF. The chain is built from TRBV20-1 and TRBJ1-5; no definite D call. V was trimmed by 4 bases and J by 0 bases, leaving 10 bases between them. Germline CDR1 is DFQATT and CDR2 is SNEGSKA (reference sequence). This CDR3 comprises 14 residues.